The T cell receptor (beta chain) under discussion was sequenced for a study of Graves' ophthalmopathy and Graves' hyperthyroidism (dated by TCRdb to 2017 to 2018). Looking at the study overall: Stable hyperthyroidism was defined as no progression to ophthalmopathy within 18 months of follow-up. T-cell repertoires of thyroid tissue and blood were compared in several hyperthyroidism patients. For independent validation, a separate cohort was made up of around 19 hyperthyroidism patients plus 17 patients who later progressed from hyperthyroidism to ophthalmopathy. In total, approximately 130 blood samples were TCR-sequenced: roughly 45 ophthalmopathy, some 75 hyperthyroidism and roughly 17 hyperthyroidism-to-ophthalmopathy patients. The study used TCR beta repertoire signatures to distinguish Graves' ophthalmopathy from Graves' hyperthyroidism and to predict progression to ophthalmopathy. To explore V-J signatures that separate ophthalmopathy from hyperthyroidism, a discovery set of 100 patients was enrolled, consisting of 40 to 45 with ophthalmopathy and about 60 with stable hyperthyroidism. After sampling, hyperthyroidism patients received methimazole starting at 30 mg daily, and ophthalmopathy patients received high-dose intravenous methylprednisolone. Overall study outcomes, separate from this receptor: Ophthalmopathy was separated from stable hyperthyroidism by the 13-signature model with about 85% sensitivity and less than 82% specificity in cross-validation and with 80%/75% in the test set. Most expanded thyroid clonotypes with a frequency above 0.001 also appeared in blood, which suggests that blood repertoires may reflect the immune response in the thyroid. In validation, the model predicted ophthalmopathy progression with 55% to 71% sensitivity and about 77% specificity; 12 predicted patients were CT-confirmed with GO in a median of 6.5 months. Sample size was not statistically predetermined, and group allocation was not concealed from the investigators.

Comment on this clonotype: The antigen it recognizes is unknown. No much larger clonotype is one base removed from it; base qualities were not supplied.

The hyperthyroidism patients were 18 to 65 years old and newly diagnosed, with a disease duration of less than 2 months. Patients with other autoimmune diseases, uncontrolled infections, pregnancy or lactation were excluded from the study. Clinical symptoms, serum thyroxine, TRAb, thyroid ultrasound and orbital computed tomography formed the basis of the diagnosis. Total RNA was extracted using Trizol reagent, and RNA quality was checked on an Agilent 2100 Bioanalyzer. For repertoire sequencing, the TCR beta CDR3 regions were amplified from RNA transcripts. The first round was an RT-PCR using HTBI primers with the Qiagen OneStep RT-PCR kit, and this first round was followed by a second-round multiplex PCR, then size selection and purification. Libraries were sequenced paired-end with 100 bp reads on an Illumina HiSeq2000. As for the authors' bioinformatics: SOAPnuke was used for read processing, and reads with adapters, uncalled bases, a mean Phred below 15, or no exact constant-primer or identifier match were discarded. COPE v1.2.5 was used to merge high-quality paired reads. Each unique nucleotide sequence was defined as a clonotype, and clonotypes were aligned to IMGT TRB V, D and J references with MiTCR v1.1. Analysis was restricted to V-J combinations with a frequency above 0.0001, which covered 98% to 99.2% of repertoires. For each V-J combination, a TCR clonal expansion and chaos score was defined as the ratio of F50 clonal expansion to chaos observed in the TCRdist matrix. Features were reduced by Welch's t-statistics and random forest to approximately 13 V-J combinations, which fed a naive Bayes classifier. The similarity between thyroid and blood repertoires was quantified using the Morisita-Horn index. Using fastp trimming at Q25 and MiXCR clonotype assembly, TCRdb reanalyzed the public sequencing data and kept in-frame beta chains. Each entry merges the rows of one CDR3 protein and shows their most common DNA and genes. Clone size and V and J calls follow TCRdb, not the original study. The sample data list approximately 1.2 million distinct CDR3 sequences, and around a third of these were observed just once. The biggest ten clones account for around 10% of the sample.

The specimen was peripheral blood or thyroid tissue (not recorded which). This sequence was found in an adult man with Graves' hyperthyroidism.

CDR3 reads: CAWRLAGSSRDQPQHF. At the DNA level, the sequence is TGTGCCTGGAGGTTGGCAGGGTCGTCTCGGGATCAGCCCCAGCATTTT. Recombination joined TRBV30 with TRBJ1-5; D gene: possibly TRBD1, on 5 matching bases. The junction shows trimming of 3 bases on V and 5 bases on J, plus 20 bases between the germline ends. According to the germline V gene (reference sequence), CDR1 reads GTSNPN and CDR2 reads SVGIG. The CDR3, cysteine through phenylalanine, is 16 amino acids long. This entry keeps only the CDR3 DNA: 48 bases, framed from base 1.